This is a list of T cell receptor beta chains from one sample in a study of blood T cell repertoires in COVID-19. This table comes from immunoSEQ multiplex PCR, and its TCRdb copy is limited to in-frame clones, with some not included. The table records around 250,000 clones, around four fifths of them present only once. Material for sequencing was peripheral blood. The receptors were gathered from a man aged 25 to 40 who had recovered from COVID-19. CDR3s include the opening cysteine and the closing phenylalanine or tryptophan. Each record gives: J gene, V gene, clone size, CDR3 length, D gene, CDR3 DNA, CDR3 protein. The D gene is left open where the match is weak. Only part of the rows carry a size: once, few, many, or a class if the clone is expanded.

TRBJ1-5	TRBV7-6	.	15	.	TGTGCCAGCAGCTTGACAGACGGAGAAAATCAGCCCCAGCATTTT	CASSLTDGENQPQHF
TRBJ1-5	TRBV27	few	14	.	TGTGCCAGCAGTTTATTCAGGGAGGGTCAGCCCCAGCATTTT	CASSLFREGQPQHF
TRBJ1-1	TRBV10-1	few	13	.	TGCGCCAGCAGTGACATGGACAGCACTGAAGCTTTCTTT	CASSDMDSTEAFF
TRBJ1-4	TRBV19	.	15	TRBD1	TGTGCCAGTAGGAAGGAGGGGGCTGCTAATGAAAAACTGTTTTTT	CASRKEGAANEKLFF
TRBJ1-1	TRBV5-4	.	13	.	TGTGCCAGCAGCCGGGAGGGGGGCACTGAAGCTTTCTTT	CASSREGGTEAFF
TRBJ1-4	TRBV2	.	15	TRBD1	TGTGCCAGCAGGGAACAGGGGGCTAGAAATGAAAAACTGTTTTTT	CASREQGARNEKLFF
TRBJ2-6	TRBV5-1	.	18	.	TGCGCCAGCAGCTCGAGAGGGGGAACTTCCTCTGGGGCCAACGTCCTGACTTTC	CASSSRGGTSSGANVLTF
TRBJ2-3	TRBV3-1/TRBV3-2	few	15	.	TGTGCCAGCAGCCAAGGGCCCGCAGCGGCAGATACGCAGTATTTT	CASSQGPAAADTQYF
TRBJ1-2	TRBV27	.	14	TRBD1	TGTGCCAGCAAGTGGGGACAGGGGAACTATGGCTACACCTTC	CASKWGQGNYGYTF
TRBJ2-2	TRBV4-1	.	16	TRBD1	TGCGCCAGCAGCCCCCGGACAGGGCGTGGCACCGGGGAGCTGTTTTTT	CASSPRTGRGTGELFF
TRBJ2-5	TRBV7-6	once	15	.	TGTGCCAGCAGCTTAGCGGGGGGTTCGCAAGAGACCCAGTACTTC	CASSLAGGSQETQYF
TRBJ1-1	TRBV19	.	13	.	TGTGCCAGTAGAGAACAGGGTTCCACTGAAGCTTTCTTT	CASREQGSTEAFF
TRBJ1-2	TRBV4-1	.	14	.	TGCGCCAGCAGCCAAGATAGCAGGGGTTTGGGCTACACCTTC	CASSQDSRGLGYTF
TRBJ2-7	TRBV7-8	.	14	.	TGTGCCAGCAGCTGGGACCAGGGGAGGGGCGAGCAGTACTTC	CASSWDQGRGEQYF
TRBJ2-5	TRBV2	.	14	TRBD2	TGTGCCAGCGTCCTACTAGCGGAAGGAGAGACCCAGTACTTC	CASVLLAEGETQYF
TRBJ2-2	TRBV5-1	.	15	.	TGCGCCAGCAGCCCGCTACAGGGGAACACCGGGGAGCTGTTTTTT	CASSPLQGNTGELFF
TRBJ1-1	TRBV18	.	12	.	TGTGCCAGCTCACCTGAGGACACTGAAGCTTTCTTT	CASSPEDTEAFF
TRBJ2-7	TRBV12-3/TRBV12-4	few	13	.	TGTGCCAGCAGACTCCAGGGAATCGACGAGCAGTACTTC	CASRLQGIDEQYF
TRBJ2-1	TRBV7-2	.	13	.	TGTGCCAGCAGCTTAGACCAGTTCAATGAGCAGTTCTTC	CASSLDQFNEQFF
TRBJ1-4	TRBV5-4	.	12	TRBD1	TGTGCCAGCAGCGGGACAGGGTTAAAACTGTTTTTT	CASSGTGLKLFF
TRBJ2-1	TRBV4-1	.	15	TRBD1	TGCGCCAGCAGCGATGGGGGACAGGACGTCAATGAGCAGTTCTTC	CASSDGGQDVNEQFF
TRBJ1-2	TRBV28	.	14	.	TGTGCCAGCAGTTATGCAGGGTTTACCTATGGCTACACCTTC	CASSYAGFTYGYTF
TRBJ2-1	TRBV5-1	.	18	TRBD1	TGCGCCAGCAGTCGTAACCCTCCGACAGGGGATGCCGGAAATGAGCAGTTCTTC	CASSRNPPTGDAGNEQFF
TRBJ2-3	TRBV2	.	17	TRBD2	TGTGCCAGCAGAAAATTGGCTGGGGGGGGGAGCACAGATACGCAGTATTTT	CASRKLAGGGSTDTQYF
TRBJ2-1	TRBV24-1	.	16	TRBD1	TGTGCCACCAGTGATTTCGGCCAGGGGGAAAACAATGAGCAGTTCTTC	CATSDFGQGENNEQFF
TRBJ2-7	TRBV25-1	.	14	.	TGTGCCTTCTTTCTCACAGGATTCGGCTACGAGCAGTACTTC	CAFFLTGFGYEQYF
TRBJ1-5	TRBV6-5	.	15	.	TGTGCCAGCAGTCGAAGTCAGGGATTTAATCAGCCCCAGCATTTT	CASSRSQGFNQPQHF
TRBJ2-2	TRBV5-1	.	14	.	TGCGCCAGCAGCTTGACAGGGCTCGCCGGGGAGCTGTTTTTT	CASSLTGLAGELFF
TRBJ2-3	TRBV6-4	many	15	TRBD2	TGTGCCAGCAGTGACTCTAGCGGGGGGGCAGATACGCAGTATTTT	CASSDSSGGADTQYF
TRBJ1-2	TRBV7-6	few	15	.	TGTGCCAGCAGCGAGGACGCACAGGGAAACTATGGCTACACCTTC	CASSEDAQGNYGYTF
TRBJ2-3	TRBV28	.	15	.	TGTGCCAGCACAACGCCCGGGGGTTACACAGATACGCAGTATTTT	CASTTPGGYTDTQYF
TRBJ2-3	TRBV11-2	.	14	TRBD2	TGTGCCAGCAGCTTAAGAGCGGGGGTAGATACGCAGTATTTT	CASSLRAGVDTQYF
TRBJ2-5	TRBV5-6	.	16	TRBD1	TGTGCCAGCAGCTTGGTGGGTAGACAGGGGGCTGAGACCCAGTACTTC	CASSLVGRQGAETQYF
TRBJ1-6	TRBV27	few	15	TRBD1	TGTGCCAGCAGTTTACAGGGGGCGGTGAATTCACCCCTCCACTTT	CASSLQGAVNSPLHF
TRBJ2-1	TRBV7-9	.	14	TRBD1	TGTGCCAGCAGCGCAAGACAGGGGGCTCGCGAGCAGTTCTTC	CASSARQGAREQFF
TRBJ2-5	TRBV19	.	15	TRBD2	TGTGCCAGTAGTATAGCGGGCGGGGAGGGAGAGACCCAGTACTTC	CASSIAGGEGETQYF
TRBJ1-1	TRBV9	.	13	.	TGTGCCAGCAGCGTAGGGACAAACACTGAAGCTTTCTTT	CASSVGTNTEAFF